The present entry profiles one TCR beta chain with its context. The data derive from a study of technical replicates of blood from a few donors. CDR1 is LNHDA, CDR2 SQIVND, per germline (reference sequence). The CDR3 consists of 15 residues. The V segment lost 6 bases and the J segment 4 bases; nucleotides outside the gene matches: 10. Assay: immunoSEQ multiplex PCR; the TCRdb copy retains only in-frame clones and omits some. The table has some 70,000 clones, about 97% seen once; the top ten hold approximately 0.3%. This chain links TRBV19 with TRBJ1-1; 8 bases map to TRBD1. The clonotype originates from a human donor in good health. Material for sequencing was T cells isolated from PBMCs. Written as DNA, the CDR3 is TGTGCCAGTAGGGTACTTCAGGGGGCACTCACTGAAGCTTTCTTT. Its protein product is CASRVLQGALTEAFF.